This TCR beta chain came from a study of T cells expressing NK-cell markers. Overall study context: Repertoires of TCR beta were obtained from T cells sorted as CD3+CD56+NKG2C+, CD3+CD56+NKG2C- and CD3+CD56-NKG2C+. Seropositivity for HCMV was found in most of the eight sequenced donors, with one seronegative. Whole-study findings and limits: As a fraction of CD8+ T cells, dominant NKG2C+ clonotypes reached roughly 1.0-7.5% in 5 to 7 donors. HCMV specificity of expanded NKG2C+ T cell clones remained unclear.

The CDR3 extends over 18 amino acids. Germline CDR1 is SGHTA and CDR2 is FQGTGA. Reanalyzing the 5' RACE reads, TCRdb keeps one entry per CDR3 protein, without DNA. The sample has fewer than 550,000 distinct CDR3 sequences. Turning to this clonotype: Its antigen is unidentified.

V is TRBV7-3 and J is TRBJ2-3; lacking DNA, the TRBD1 call made by TCRdb goes unchecked. The sample comprised blood T cells: a sorted CD56 or NKG2C T cell subset, CD4+ or CD8+ T cells, or bulk PBMC T cells (not recorded which). This clonotype was obtained from a woman in her forties or fifties in good health. Here the CDR3 reads CASSQTAGPGLSTDTQYF.